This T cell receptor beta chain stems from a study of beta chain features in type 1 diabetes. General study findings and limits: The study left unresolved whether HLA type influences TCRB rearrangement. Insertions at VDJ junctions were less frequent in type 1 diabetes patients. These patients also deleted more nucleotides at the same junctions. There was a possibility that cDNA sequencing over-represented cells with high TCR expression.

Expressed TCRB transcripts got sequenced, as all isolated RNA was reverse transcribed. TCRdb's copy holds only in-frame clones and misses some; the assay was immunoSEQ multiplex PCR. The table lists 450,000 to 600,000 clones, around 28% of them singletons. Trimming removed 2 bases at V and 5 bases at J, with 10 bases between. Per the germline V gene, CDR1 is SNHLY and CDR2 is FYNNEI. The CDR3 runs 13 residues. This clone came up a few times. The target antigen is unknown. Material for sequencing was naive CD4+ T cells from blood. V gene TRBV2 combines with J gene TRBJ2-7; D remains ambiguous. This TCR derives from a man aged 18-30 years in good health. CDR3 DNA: TGTGCCAGCAGTGAAATCAATAAGGACGAGCAGTACTTC. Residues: CASSEINKDEQYF.